These 22 T cell receptor beta chains originate from one sample sequenced in a study of blood T cell repertoires in COVID-19. TCRdb's table, derived via immunoSEQ multiplex PCR, lists solely in-frame clones and lacks some. This sample has around 170,000 clones, with under 90% found just once. The sequenced sample consisted of peripheral blood. These receptors all stem from a man aged 25 to 40 with active or convalescent COVID-19.

J is TRBJ2-5 and V is TRBV2, with 7 bases fitting TRBD1. CDR1 is SNHLY and CDR2 is FYNNEI in the germline V gene. This CDR3 has 15 amino acids. V lost 6 bases to trimming and J lost 0 bases; unmatched junction nucleotides: 7. CDR3 residues: CASRRGQTYQETQYF. The CDR3 nucleotides read TGTGCCAGCAGGAGGGGACAGACGTACCAAGAGACCCAGTACTTC.

The chain uses TRBV14 and TRBJ1-4; D is unresolved. This CDR3 has 14 amino acids. Trimming pared 4 bases from V and 6 bases from J, leaving 12 bases between. Germline-derived CDR1 and CDR2 are SGHDN and FVKESK. In DNA form, the CDR3 reads TGTGCCAGCAGCCCCCCAGGCTCAGATGAAAAACTGTTTTTT. Protein product: CASSPPGSDEKLFF.

The chain has TRBV19 and TRBJ1-3; TRBD1 matches at 9 bases. After removal of 5 bases from V and 0 bases from J, the junction contained 5 bases not matched to a gene. CDR1 is LNHDA and CDR2 is SQIVND in the germline V gene (reference sequence). The CDR3 length is 16 residues. The CDR3 region is CASSGDRAYSGNTIYF. CDR3 nucleotides: TGTGCCAGTAGTGGGGACAGGGCCTACTCTGGAAACACCATATATTTT.

The chain has TRBV5-4 and TRBJ2-5; 11 nucleotides align to TRBD1. Germline V gene data show CDR1 as SGHNT and CDR2 as YYREEE (reference sequence). The CDR3 runs 17 residues. J gave up 3 bases and V 0 bases, and 7 bases lay outside the gene matches. CDR3 bases: TGTGCCAGCAGCTTGGGATCCGGGACAGGGGGAGAAGAGACCCAGTACTTC. As protein: CASSLGSGTGGEETQYF.

J is TRBJ1-2 and V is TRBV12-3 or TRBV12-4; perhaps TRBD1 as D (6 bases). This CDR3 spans 13 amino acids. V lost 1 base to trimming and J lost 13 bases, with 16 bases between them. DNA of the CDR3: TGTGCCAGCAGTTTAGGGACAGATGATGCAGGCACCTTC. As protein: CASSLGTDDAGTF.

The gene calls are TRBV3-1 (or the pseudogene TRBV3-2) and TRBJ1-4, with 7 nucleotides matching TRBD1. CDR3 length: 17 residues. With V trimmed by 4 bases and J by 8 bases, 16 bases remained unmatched. Germline V gives CDR1 LGHDT, CDR2 YNNKEL (reference sequence). The CDR3 is CASSPKTSWDRGEKLFF. Here the CDR3 DNA reads TGTGCCAGCAGCCCTAAAACGAGCTGGGACAGAGGGGAAAAACTGTTTTTT.

The genes are TRBV6-5 and TRBJ2-3, with TRBD1 matching 7 bases. Germline V lookup: CDR1 MNHEY, CDR2 SVGAGI. This CDR3 has 13 amino acids. The ends lost 6 bases at V and 3 bases at J; junction bases unmatched: 3. For the CDR3, the DNA is TGTGCCAGCAGAACGACAGGGACAGATACGCAGTATTTT. It translates to CASRTTGTDTQYF.

The CDR3 spells CASSDPLPSPVYV. The CDR3 DNA follows: TGTGCCAGCAGCGACCCCCTTCCTAGCCCCGTCTACGTC. This chain joins TRBV28 and TRBJ2-7; TRBD2 might be the D (5 bases). CDR1 MDHEN and CDR2 SYDVKM come from the germline V gene. The CDR3 consists of 13 residues. V lost 6 bases to trimming and J lost 13 bases, with 22 bases between them.

The J gene is TRBJ2-7, the V gene TRBV21-1; TRBD1, the table's D call, was not compared with the DNA. TRBV21-1 is recorded as a pseudogene. This CDR3 contains 17 residues. CDR3 amino acids: CASSFNPGGRVPYEQYV. In DNA form, the CDR3 reads TGTGCCAGCAGCTTTAACCCCGGCGGCAGGGTCCCCTACGAGCAGTACGTC.

The chain joins TRBV5-4 to TRBJ1-3; no clear D gene. This CDR3 is built from 17 residues. The germline gives CDR1 SGHNT, CDR2 YYREEE (reference sequence). V was trimmed by 3 bases and J by 0 bases, leaving 16 bases between them. In nucleotides, the CDR3 is TGTGCCAGCAGCTCTGATCGGGCAGGAGGCTCTGGAAACACCATATATTTT. Translating gives CASSSDRAGGSGNTIYF.

The chain recombines TRBV5-5 with TRBJ2-1; D unclear. Germline V gene sequence: CDR1 SGHKS, CDR2 YYEKEE (reference sequence). Trimming stripped 0 bases from V and 3 bases from J, with 16 bases between. This CDR3 region has 17 residues. Here the CDR3 reads CASSLGIQSGFYNEQFF. The CDR3 nucleotides are TGTGCCAGCAGCTTGGGAATTCAGTCAGGATTCTACAATGAGCAGTTCTTC.

This clone was observed once. V and J are TRBV5-6 and TRBJ2-5; D is unclear. The CDR3 sequence is 13 residues long. V was cut by 5 bases and J by 2 bases, with 10 bases left in between. Germline V gene sequence: CDR1 SGHDT, CDR2 YYEEEE. The CDR3, as DNA: TGTGCCAGCAGGACACCGGCGCAAGAGACCCAGTACTTC. This codes for CASRTPAQETQYF.

This chain links TRBV10-2 with TRBJ1-3, with D perhaps matching TRBD1 (6 bases). The CDR3 totals 15 residues. V was clipped by 3 bases and J by 6 bases, with 15 bases between them. The germline V gene encodes CDR1 WSHSY and CDR2 SAAADI. The CDR3 DNA reads TGCGCCAGCAGTGATACCCAGGGGACTATAAACACCATATATTTT. It yields the protein CASSDTQGTINTIYF.

The chain has TRBV6-5 and TRBJ1-1; the match to TRBD1 covers 8 bases. Looked up from germline, CDR1 is MNHEY and CDR2 is SVGAGI. With 2 bases clipped from V and 5 bases from J, the junction kept 4 bases outside the gene matches. CDR3 length equals 14 residues. The CDR3 DNA sequence: TGTGCCAGCAGTTACACAGGGGGTAGGACTGAAGCTTTCTTT. It yields the protein CASSYTGGRTEAFF.

The V gene is TRBV9, the J gene TRBJ2-2; a possible D gene is TRBD1 (5 bases). V lost 0 bases and J lost 0, with 6 bases in between. Per the germline V gene, CDR1 is SGDLS and CDR2 is YYNGEE. The CDR3 contains 15 residues. The DNA of the CDR3 is TGTGCCAGCAGCGTAGGGACAACGAACACCGGGGAGCTGTTTTTT. Amino acids: CASSVGTTNTGELFF.

This clone was observed a few times. The gene calls are TRBV10-3 and TRBJ1-1, with 10 positions matching TRBD1. V trimming: 5 bases; J trimming: 3 bases; junction bases outside the gene matches: 9. The germline V gene has CDR1 ENHRY and CDR2 SYGVKD. The CDR3 length is 16 residues. CDR3 sequence: CAISRGSGTGDTEAFF. Here the CDR3 DNA reads TGTGCCATCAGTAGGGGGTCCGGGACAGGGGACACTGAAGCTTTCTTT.

The genes are TRBV2 and TRBJ1-2; D call uncertain. The CDR3 contains 15 residues. The germline V and J ends were trimmed by 0 bases and 1 base, with 9 bases remaining between them. Germline V gene data show CDR1 as SNHLY and CDR2 as FYNNEI. The CDR3 reads CASSEALRGNYGYTF. The CDR3 coding sequence is TGTGCCAGCAGTGAAGCGCTCCGGGGTAACTATGGCTACACCTTC.

This clone has only a few counts. J is TRBJ2-1 and V is TRBV6-5; 10 bases line up with TRBD1. Germline V gene lookup returns CDR1 MNHEY and CDR2 SVGAGI. The CDR3 sequence is 15 residues long. V lost 4 bases and J lost 4; bases outside the gene matches: 4. The CDR3 spells CASSSDRGIYNEQFF. The CDR3, as DNA: TGTGCCAGCAGTTCGGACAGGGGGATATACAATGAGCAGTTCTTC.

There are a few counts of this clone. The CDR3 DNA sequence: TGTGCCAGCAGTGTTCGGGGGTTGGAGGCTTTCTTT. It translates to CASSVRGLEAFF. The chain couples TRBV2 to TRBJ1-1, with D possibly TRBD1 on 5 matching bases. V was cut by 4 bases and J by 11 bases, with 14 bases left in between. Germline CDR1 is SNHLY and CDR2 is FYNNEI. This CDR3 is built from 12 residues.

The J gene is TRBJ2-1, the V gene TRBV14, with 8 bases fitting TRBD2. Germline CDR1 is SGHDN and CDR2 is FVKESK. The CDR3 is made up of 19 amino acids. The junction had 14 bases not matched to a gene; V was cut back by 0 bases and J by 4 bases. CDR3 bases: TGTGCCAGCAGCCAAGAAGGGGGATTAGCGGGAATATTATACAATGAGCAGTTCTTC. This encodes CASSQEGGLAGILYNEQFF.

The gene calls are TRBV6-5 and TRBJ2-1, with TRBD2 identical over 7 bases. The CDR3 runs to 10 residues. V lost 8 bases to trimming and J lost 12 bases; unmatched junction nucleotides: 4. The germline V gene encodes CDR1 MNHEY and CDR2 SVGAGI. As DNA, the CDR3 is TGTGCCAGCGGTTTAGCGGGGCAGTTCTTC. As protein: CASGLAGQFF.

The V and J genes are TRBV2 and TRBJ1-4, with D uncertain. The length of the CDR3 is 14 residues. Trimming stripped 4 bases from V and 6 bases from J, with 12 bases between. The V gene's germline CDR1 is SNHLY and CDR2 FYNNEI. The DNA for the CDR3 is TGTGCCAGCAGTGTCCGGGGTCGTGATGAAAAACTGTTTTTT. This gives the protein CASSVRGRDEKLFF.